One and the same sample provided the 3 T cell receptor beta chains below, sequenced in a study of Ad26.COV2.S vaccination and SARS-CoV-2 variants. Produced via immunoSEQ multiplex PCR; TCRdb's table is partial and in-frame only. The top ten clones hold less than 3.5% of a sample with a few hundred thousand clones, over 75% of them seen once. This sample's treatment: around 19 received Ad26.COV2.S at low or high dose, single or two shots; roughly five received placebo; per-sample allocation not given. At day 63 after the first vaccine or placebo injection, samples were drawn. Material: peripheral blood, obtained in a trial of Ad26.COV2.S vaccine versus placebo. The source of these receptors is a person aged 18-65 years who received the Ad26.COV2.S COVID-19 vaccine or a placebo.

The genes are TRBV19 and TRBJ1-1; D gene unclear. The CDR3 extends over 14 amino acids. The germline CDR1 and CDR2 sequences are LNHDA and SQIVND (reference sequence). Trimming took off 7 bases at V and 5 bases at J, with 17 bases between the two ends. CDR3 sequence reads: CASNDITLRTEAFF. The CDR3 DNA follows: TGTGCCAGTAACGACATAACGCTGCGGACTGAAGCTTTCTTT.

The chain couples TRBV4-1 to TRBJ2-7; 9 nucleotides align to TRBD1. There are 14 residues in the CDR3. Looked up from germline, CDR1 is MGHRA and CDR2 is YSYEKL. With 6 bases clipped from V and 2 bases from J, the junction kept 5 bases outside the gene matches. CDR3 amino acids: CASSRGTGPYEQYF. As DNA, the CDR3 is TGCGCCAGCAGTAGGGGGACAGGGCCCTACGAGCAGTACTTC.

V is TRBV9 and J is TRBJ2-2; D is possibly TRBD2 (7 bases). With 3 bases removed from V and 5 bases from J, the gap between germline ends came to 17 bases. This CDR3 is built from 16 residues. Germline CDR1 SGDLS, CDR2 YYNGEE. CDR3 amino acids: CASSGFAGAETGELFF. The CDR3 nucleotides read TGTGCCAGCAGCGGGTTTGCGGGGGCCGAAACCGGGGAGCTGTTTTTT.